These 5 T cell receptor beta chains originate from one sample sequenced in a study of blood T cell repertoires in COVID-19. Clones were sequenced by immunoSEQ multiplex PCR, and TCRdb holds only the in-frame ones, with some missing. The sample has about 230,000 clones, over 65% seen once. Sequencing input: peripheral blood. The source of these receptors is a woman aged 70 to 79 with active or convalescent COVID-19.

The rearrangement links TRBV5-6 to TRBJ2-7, with TRBD1 matching 10 bases. There are 14 residues in the CDR3. Germline V lookup: CDR1 SGHDT, CDR2 YYEEEE. V shed 0 bases, J shed 5 bases, and the junction held 2 bases outside the gene matches. DNA for the CDR3: TGTGCCAGCAGCTTGGGGGGACAGGGGAACGAGCAGTACTTC. Its protein is CASSLGGQGNEQYF.

The rearrangement uses TRBV5-1 and TRBJ2-5, with TRBD2 matching over 14 bases. Germline trimming cut 2 bases from V and 4 bases from J; bases unmatched to any gene: 4. Per germline, CDR1 SGHRS and CDR2 YFSETQ. This CDR3 spans 16 amino acids. The CDR3 reads CASSLATSGGAETQYF. DNA of the CDR3: TGCGCCAGCAGCTTAGCGACTAGCGGGGGGGCAGAGACCCAGTACTTC.

This chain links TRBV6-2 or TRBV6-3 with TRBJ1-5, with D hard to call. The CDR3 covers 15 residues. Per germline, CDR1 MNHEY and CDR2 SVGEGT. V shed 6 bases and J shed 0 bases, with 12 bases lying between them. As DNA, the CDR3 is TGTGCCAGCAGCCGAGGGAGCTATAGCAATCAGCCCCAGCATTTT. The encoded protein is CASSRGSYSNQPQHF.

The chain has TRBV28 and TRBJ1-2, with D possibly matching TRBD1 (6 bases). Germline V lookup: CDR1 MDHEN, CDR2 SYDVKM. The CDR3 is made up of 15 amino acids. V was shortened by 3 bases and J by 5 bases, with 16 bases between the two germline ends. This CDR3 reads CASSLLGLDRYGYTF. CDR3 bases: TGTGCCAGCAGTTTGCTCGGATTGGACAGATATGGCTACACCTTC.

The chain couples TRBV2 to TRBJ2-1; 11 bases agree with TRBD2. CDR1 is SNHLY, CDR2 FYNNEI, per germline. Germline trimming cut 3 bases from V and 2 bases from J; bases unmatched to any gene: 0. This CDR3 is 15 amino acids long. DNA for the CDR3: TGTGCCAGCAGTGATAGCGGGGGGGCCTACAATGAGCAGTTCTTC. Translated, it gives CASSDSGGAYNEQFF.